What follows are 16 T cell receptor beta chains derived from one specimen sequenced in a study of cytomegalovirus exposure and HLA in healthy donors. The PCR employed 60 Vbeta primers together with 13 Jbeta primers. Using immunoSEQ multiplex PCR, the repertoire was profiled, and TCRdb retains in-frame clones only, with some absent. The listing records about 64,000 clones. The sample consisted of PBMCs. These receptors were obtained from a woman aged 18-29 years in good health and CMV-seronegative.

This chain uses TRBV28 with TRBJ2-5, with 9 bases lining up with TRBD2. The V and J ends lost 1 base and 2 bases, in that order; junction bases with no gene match: 5. Germline values: CDR1 MDHEN, CDR2 SYDVKM. The CDR3 runs to 16 residues. The CDR3 DNA follows: TGTGCCAGCAGTTTATTCTCTAGCGGGACACAAGAGACCCAGTACTTC. It encodes CASSLFSSGTQETQYF.

The chain employs TRBV30 and TRBJ1-3, with D uncertain. Trimming took 3 bases from V and 4 from J, leaving 4 bases between them. The CDR3 is 11 amino acids. Per germline, CDR1 GTSNPN and CDR2 SVGIG (reference sequence). The CDR3 reads CAWRSGNTIYF. The DNA of the CDR3 is TGTGCCTGGAGAAGCGGAAACACCATATATTTT.

The chain has TRBV19 and TRBJ2-5; TRBD2 is a possible D gene (5 bases). The J call may be wrong; the DNA end is better matched by TRBJ2-7. The germline CDR1 and CDR2 sequences are LNHDA and SQIVND (reference sequence). The CDR3 is made up of 12 amino acids. CDR3 residues: CASSGLRHEQYF. DNA for the CDR3: TGTGCCAGTTCCGGACTCCGCCACGAGCAGTACTTC.

The chain employs TRBV10-2 and TRBJ1-1, with D uncertain. CDR3 length: 14 amino acids. The germline V gene has CDR1 WSHSY and CDR2 SAAADI. Trimming took off 3 bases at V and 3 bases at J, with 11 bases between the two ends. The CDR3 nucleotides are TGCGCCAGCAGTGAATCGGGGTTTGACACTGAAGCTTTCTTT. Translated: CASSESGFDTEAFF.

This chain uses TRBV13 with TRBJ1-2, with D perhaps TRBD1 (6 bases). Trimming shortened V by 0 bases and J by 0 bases, and 11 bases separated the two germline ends. Germline CDR1 reads PRHDT; CDR2 reads FYEKMQ (reference sequence). This CDR3 contains 16 residues. In DNA, the CDR3 is TGTGCCAGCAGCTTAGGGGACAGAGCAGCTAACTATGGCTACACCTTC. It is translated as CASSLGDRAANYGYTF.

This clone is identified as medium-sized from frequency. This chain uses TRBV5-6 with TRBJ1-2; D gene ambiguous. V lost 5 bases and J lost 2, with 10 bases in between. Per the germline V gene, CDR1 is SGHDT and CDR2 is YYEEEE. The CDR3 contains 13 residues. The CDR3 loop is CASSRTGNYGYTF. The CDR3 DNA reads TGTGCCAGCAGTCGAACGGGGAACTATGGCTACACCTTC.

Comment on this clone: An end of the junction does not agree with germline; a read error may underlie this. The CDR3 loop reads CSVRENSEAFF. CDR3 bases: TGCAGCGTTCGAGAAAACAGTGAAGCTTTCTTT. V is TRBV29-1 and J is TRBJ1-1; no definite D call. There are 11 residues in the CDR3. CDR1 is SQVTM and CDR2 is ANQGSEA in the germline V gene.

This sequence joins TRBV6-6 and TRBJ1-2, with D tentatively TRBD1 (5 bases). The V gene lost 7 bases and the J gene lost 3 bases, with 9 bases spanning the gap. The CDR3 length is 12 residues. Germline V lookup: CDR1 MNHNY, CDR2 SVGAGI (reference sequence). CDR3 DNA sequence: TGTGCCAGCATAGGGGAAGACTATGGCTACACCTTC. It codes for CASIGEDYGYTF.

The chain combines TRBV4-1 with TRBJ2-5, with TRBD2 identical over 15 bases. The assigned J gene may be wrong: the sequence end matches TRBJ2-7 better. The CDR3 contains 15 residues. The germline CDR1 and CDR2 sequences are MGHRA and YSYEKL. The CDR3 sequence is CASSGLAGGSYEQYF. CDR3 nucleotides: TGCGCCAGCAGCGGACTAGCGGGAGGGTCCTACGAGCAGTACTTC.

The chain joins TRBV7-2 to TRBJ2-3; a weak D match, TRBD2 (5 bases). V was cut by 1 base and J by 10 bases, with 18 bases left in between. In germline, CDR1 is SGHTA, CDR2 FQGNSA. The CDR3 sequence is 15 residues long. CDR3: CASSLERRPQVAQYF. The CDR3 DNA sequence: TGTGCCAGCAGCTTAGAGCGGAGACCGCAGGTGGCGCAGTATTTT.

This rearrangement joins TRBV7-9 to TRBJ1-5, with D possibly being TRBD1 (6 bases). The CDR3 extends over 16 amino acids. The germline V and J ends were trimmed by 1 base and 4 bases, with 14 bases remaining between them. Looked up from germline, CDR1 is SEHNR and CDR2 is FQNEAQ (reference sequence). DNA for the CDR3: TGTGCCAGCAGCTTAGAAGGAGTGGGGGCAAATCAGCCCCAGCATTTT. Residues: CASSLEGVGANQPQHF.

The CDR3 DNA reads as TGTGCCTGTGAAGAGGGCACAGATACGCAGTATTTT. It codes for CACEEGTDTQYF. The genes are TRBV30 and TRBJ2-3; D is ambiguous. The CDR3 covers 12 residues. Trimming cost V 6 bases and J 1 base, with 8 bases left between them. CDR1 and CDR2 (germline): GTSNPN, SVGIG (reference sequence).

The chain links TRBV13 to TRBJ2-7, with TRBD1 matching over 10 bases. Germline V lookup: CDR1 PRHDT, CDR2 FYEKMQ (reference sequence). Trimming at V came to 1 base and at J to 3 bases, leaving 12 bases not matched to a gene. This CDR3 comprises 18 residues. CDR3 amino acids: CASSLDRRGGTGDYEQYF. DNA for the CDR3: TGTGCCAGCAGCTTAGATCGAAGGGGCGGGACAGGGGACTACGAGCAGTACTTC.

This rearrangement joins TRBV5-4 to TRBJ2-3; 14 positions match TRBD2. Germline trimming cut 4 bases from V and 2 bases from J; bases unmatched to any gene: 12. The CDR3 runs to 19 residues. Germline assignment: CDR1 SGHNT and CDR2 YYREEE (reference sequence). CDR3 loop: CASSQRTSGRIGPTDTQYF. The DNA for the CDR3 is TGTGCCAGCAGCCAAAGGACTAGCGGGAGGATAGGACCCACAGATACGCAGTATTTT. Full variable domain (remainder filled in from reference TRBV5-4 and TRBJ2-3): ETGVTQSPTHLIKTRGQQVTLRCSSQSGHNTVSWYQQALGQGPQFIFQYYREEENGRGNFPPRFSGLQFPNYSSELNVNALELDDSALYLCASSQRTSGRIGPTDTQYFGPGTRLTVL.

V and J are TRBV9 and TRBJ1-1; 8 bases are shared with TRBD1. Germline V lookup: CDR1 SGDLS, CDR2 YYNGEE. This CDR3 has 14 residues. The V gene end was trimmed by 3 bases and the J gene end by 7 bases; junction bases not matched to a gene: 8. Here the CDR3 DNA reads TGTGCCAGCAGCGGGCAGGGGGCCAGTTATGAAGCTTTCTTT. It specifies CASSGQGASYEAFF.

The rearrangement links TRBV5-1 to TRBJ1-1, with D perhaps matching TRBD1 (6 bases). CDR1 SGHRS and CDR2 YFSETQ come from the germline V gene. This CDR3 spans 14 amino acids. The germline V and J ends were trimmed by 0 bases and 11 bases, with 17 bases remaining between them. The CDR3 spells CASSLAGGGSSAFF. In nucleotides, the CDR3 is TGCGCCAGCAGCTTGGCGGGAGGGGGTAGTTCGGCTTTCTTT. Together with reference TRBV5-1 and TRBJ1-1, the CDR3 gives the full variable domain: KAGVTQTPRYLIKTRGQQVTLSCSPISGHRSVSWYQQTPGQGLQFLFEYFSETQRNKGNFPGRFSGRQFSNSRSEMNVSTLELGDSALYLCASSLAGGGSSAFFGQGTRLTVV.